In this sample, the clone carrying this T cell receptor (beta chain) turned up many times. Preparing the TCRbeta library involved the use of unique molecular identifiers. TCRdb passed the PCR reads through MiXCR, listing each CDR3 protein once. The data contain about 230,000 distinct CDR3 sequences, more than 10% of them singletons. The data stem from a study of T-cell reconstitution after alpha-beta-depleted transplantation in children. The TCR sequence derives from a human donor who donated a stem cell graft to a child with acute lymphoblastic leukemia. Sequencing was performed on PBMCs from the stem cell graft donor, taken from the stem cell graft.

As DNA, the CDR3 is TGTGCCAGCAGCTTGAAGCACAGCCTCTATGGCTACACCTTC. Protein sequence: CASSLKHSLYGYTF. The rearrangement uses TRBV5-4 and TRBJ1-2; D is uncertain. Germline-derived CDR1 and CDR2 are SGHNT and YYREEE (reference sequence). The V end was cut by 1 base, the J end by 4 bases, with 11 bases between. The CDR3 length is 14 residues.